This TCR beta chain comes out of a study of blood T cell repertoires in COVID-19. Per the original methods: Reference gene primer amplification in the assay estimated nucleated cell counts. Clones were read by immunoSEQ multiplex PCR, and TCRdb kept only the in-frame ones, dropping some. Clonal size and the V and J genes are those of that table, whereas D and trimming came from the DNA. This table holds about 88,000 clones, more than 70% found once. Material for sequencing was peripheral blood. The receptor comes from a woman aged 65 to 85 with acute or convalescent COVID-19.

CDR3 sequence: CASSSLRGYTF. CDR3 in DNA: TGTGCCAGCAGTTCCCTACGCGGCTACACCTTC. The chain joins TRBV28 to TRBJ1-2; D is undetermined. The CDR3 has 11 residues. V lost 4 bases to trimming and J lost 8 bases, with 8 bases between them. Germline V gives CDR1 MDHEN, CDR2 SYDVKM.